This T cell receptor beta chain originates from a study of cytomegalovirus exposure and HLA in healthy donors. The V segment lost 3 bases and the J segment 5 bases; nucleotides outside the gene matches: 4. The CDR3 has 13 residues. The germline V gene encodes CDR1 SGHNT and CDR2 YENEEA. The PCR contained 60 Vbeta and 13 Jbeta primers. This table comes from immunoSEQ multiplex PCR, and its TCRdb copy is limited to in-frame clones, with some not included. The repertoire holds some 160,000 clones, with 75% to 90% as singletons. Sequenced: PBMCs. The origin of this receptor is a male donor in good health and CMV-seropositive. The rearrangement uses TRBV11-3 and TRBJ2-7; 7 nucleotides align to TRBD1. CDR3 bases: TGTGCCAGCAGCTTCGACAGGGACCACGAGCAGTACTTC. Residues: CASSFDRDHEQYF.